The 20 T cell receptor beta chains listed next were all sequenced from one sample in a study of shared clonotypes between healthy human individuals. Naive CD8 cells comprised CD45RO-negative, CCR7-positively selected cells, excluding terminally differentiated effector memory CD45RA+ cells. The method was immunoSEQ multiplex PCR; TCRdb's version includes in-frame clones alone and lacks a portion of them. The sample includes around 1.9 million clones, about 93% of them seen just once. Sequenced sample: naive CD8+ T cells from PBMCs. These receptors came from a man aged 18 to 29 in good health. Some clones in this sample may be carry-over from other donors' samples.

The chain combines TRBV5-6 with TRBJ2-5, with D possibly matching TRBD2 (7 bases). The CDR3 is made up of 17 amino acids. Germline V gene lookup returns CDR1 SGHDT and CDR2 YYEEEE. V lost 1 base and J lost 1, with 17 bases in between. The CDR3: CASSLPERGAGQETQYF. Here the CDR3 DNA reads TGTGCCAGCAGCTTGCCCGAACGGGGGGCCGGCCAAGAGACCCAGTACTTC.

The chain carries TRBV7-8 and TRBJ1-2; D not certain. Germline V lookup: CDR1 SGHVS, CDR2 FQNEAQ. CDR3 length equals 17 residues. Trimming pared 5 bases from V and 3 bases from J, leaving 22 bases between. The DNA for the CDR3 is TGTGCCAGCAGCCCTGGTGTTAAGATCTTGACCGACTATGGCTACACCTTC. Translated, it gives CASSPGVKILTDYGYTF.

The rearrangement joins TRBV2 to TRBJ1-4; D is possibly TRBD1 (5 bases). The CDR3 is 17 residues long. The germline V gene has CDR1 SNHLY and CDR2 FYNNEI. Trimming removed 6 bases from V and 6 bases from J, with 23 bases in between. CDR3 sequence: CASRMTTRGGEDEKLFF. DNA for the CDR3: TGTGCCAGCAGAATGACAACTAGGGGTGGGGAGGATGAAAAACTGTTTTTT.

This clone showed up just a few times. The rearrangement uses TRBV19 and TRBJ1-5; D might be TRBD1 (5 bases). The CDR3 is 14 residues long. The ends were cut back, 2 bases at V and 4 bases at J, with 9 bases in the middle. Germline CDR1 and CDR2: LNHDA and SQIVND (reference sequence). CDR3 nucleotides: TGTGCCAGTAGTATACCGGGGCCGAATCAGCCCCAGCATTTT. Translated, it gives CASSIPGPNQPQHF.

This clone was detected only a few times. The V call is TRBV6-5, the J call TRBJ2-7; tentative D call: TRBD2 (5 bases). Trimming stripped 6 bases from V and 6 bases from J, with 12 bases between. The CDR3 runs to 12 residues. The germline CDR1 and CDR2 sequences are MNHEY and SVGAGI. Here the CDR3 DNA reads TGTGCCAGCAGCCCGACCGGGGTCGAGCAGTACTTC. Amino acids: CASSPTGVEQYF.

In DNA, the CDR3 is TGTGCCAGCAGCCACAGGGGTACGGGGGCTTTCTTT. Its translation: CASSHRGTGAFF. V gene TRBV11-3 combines with J gene TRBJ1-1, with 7 bases matching TRBD1. Losses at the gene ends were 5 bases for V and 11 bases for J; bases not matched to a gene: 8. The CDR3 loop spans 12 amino acids. Germline V gene sequence: CDR1 SGHNT, CDR2 YENEEA.

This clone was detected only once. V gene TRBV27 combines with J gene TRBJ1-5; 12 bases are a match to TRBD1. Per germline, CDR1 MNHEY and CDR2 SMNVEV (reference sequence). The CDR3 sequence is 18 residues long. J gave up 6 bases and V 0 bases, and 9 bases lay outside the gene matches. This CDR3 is CASSLSGDRGRPRQPQHF. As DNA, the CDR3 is TGTGCCAGCAGTTTATCAGGGGACAGGGGGCGTCCGCGTCAGCCCCAGCATTTT.

DNA of the CDR3: TGTGCCAGCAGCCTGTCCGGGACTAGAAGGTGGCAAGAGACCCAGTACTTC. It codes for CASSLSGTRRWQETQYF. The rearrangement uses TRBV14 and TRBJ2-5, with 8 bases matching TRBD2. Trimming removed 4 bases from V and 2 bases from J; junction bases left unmatched: 12. Germline CDR1 and CDR2: SGHDN and FVKESK. This CDR3 is built from 17 residues.

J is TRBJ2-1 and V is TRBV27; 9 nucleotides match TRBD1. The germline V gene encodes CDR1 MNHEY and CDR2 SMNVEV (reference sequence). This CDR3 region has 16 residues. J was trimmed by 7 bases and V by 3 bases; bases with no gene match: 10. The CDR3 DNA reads TGTGCCAGCAGTTTCGTACAGGGGGCAGTTAGAAATGAGCAGTTCTTC. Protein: CASSFVQGAVRNEQFF.

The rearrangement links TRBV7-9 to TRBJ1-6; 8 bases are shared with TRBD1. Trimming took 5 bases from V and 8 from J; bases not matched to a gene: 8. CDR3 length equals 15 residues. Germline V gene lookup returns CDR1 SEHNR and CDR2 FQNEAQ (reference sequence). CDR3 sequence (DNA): TGTGCCAGCAGCCCCGGACAGGGCGATTATTCACCCCTCCACTTT. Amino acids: CASSPGQGDYSPLHF.

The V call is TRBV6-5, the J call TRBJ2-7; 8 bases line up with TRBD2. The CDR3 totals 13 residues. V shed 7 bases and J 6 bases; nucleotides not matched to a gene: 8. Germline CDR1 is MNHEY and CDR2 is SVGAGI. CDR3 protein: CASMGSGNLEQYF. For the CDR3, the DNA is TGTGCCAGCATGGGTAGCGGGAATCTCGAGCAGTACTTC.

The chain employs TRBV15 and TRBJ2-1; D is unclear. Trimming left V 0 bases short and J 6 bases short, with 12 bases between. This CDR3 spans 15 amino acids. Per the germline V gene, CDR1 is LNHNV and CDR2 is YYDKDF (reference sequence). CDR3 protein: CATSREGWGINEQFF. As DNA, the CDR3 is TGTGCCACCAGCAGAGAGGGTTGGGGAATCAATGAGCAGTTCTTC.

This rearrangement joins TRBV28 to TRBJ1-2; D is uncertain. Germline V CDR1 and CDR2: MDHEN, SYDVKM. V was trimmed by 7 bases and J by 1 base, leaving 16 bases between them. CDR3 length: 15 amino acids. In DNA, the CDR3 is TGTGCCAGCACCGCCTCGCGGAGAAGTAACTATGGCTACACCTTC. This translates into CASTASRRSNYGYTF.

Here the CDR3 reads CASRTGRQGANNEQFF. The CDR3 nucleotides read TGTGCCAGCAGAACAGGGCGACAGGGGGCGAACAATGAGCAGTTCTTC. The chain carries TRBV7-9 and TRBJ2-1; TRBD1 aligns across 10 bases. The V and J ends lost 6 bases and 5 bases, in that order; junction bases with no gene match: 10. CDR1 and CDR2 from the germline V gene are SEHNR and FQNEAQ (reference sequence). The CDR3 contains 16 residues.

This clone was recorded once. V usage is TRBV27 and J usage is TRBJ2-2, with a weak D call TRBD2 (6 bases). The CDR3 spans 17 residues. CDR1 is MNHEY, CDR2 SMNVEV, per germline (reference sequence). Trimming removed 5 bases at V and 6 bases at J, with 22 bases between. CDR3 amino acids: CASSPRLAWKGAGELFF. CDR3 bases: TGTGCCAGCAGTCCCCGCCTAGCGTGGAAAGGAGCCGGGGAGCTGTTTTTT.

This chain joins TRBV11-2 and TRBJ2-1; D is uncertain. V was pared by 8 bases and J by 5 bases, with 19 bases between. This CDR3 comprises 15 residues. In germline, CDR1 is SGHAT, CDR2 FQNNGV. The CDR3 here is CASENLGLLNNEQFF. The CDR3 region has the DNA TGTGCCAGCGAAAACCTAGGTCTCCTCAACAATGAGCAGTTCTTC.

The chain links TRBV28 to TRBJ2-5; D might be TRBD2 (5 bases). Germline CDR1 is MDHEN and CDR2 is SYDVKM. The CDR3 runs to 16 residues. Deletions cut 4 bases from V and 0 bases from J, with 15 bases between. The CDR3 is CASSYGIRGYQETQYF. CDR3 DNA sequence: TGTGCCAGCAGTTACGGGATCCGAGGGTACCAAGAGACCCAGTACTTC.

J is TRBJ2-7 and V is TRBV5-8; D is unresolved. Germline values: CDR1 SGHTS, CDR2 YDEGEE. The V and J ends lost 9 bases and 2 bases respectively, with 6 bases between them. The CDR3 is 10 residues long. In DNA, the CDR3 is TGTGCCACCGGGCCCTACGAGCAGTACTTC. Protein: CATGPYEQYF.

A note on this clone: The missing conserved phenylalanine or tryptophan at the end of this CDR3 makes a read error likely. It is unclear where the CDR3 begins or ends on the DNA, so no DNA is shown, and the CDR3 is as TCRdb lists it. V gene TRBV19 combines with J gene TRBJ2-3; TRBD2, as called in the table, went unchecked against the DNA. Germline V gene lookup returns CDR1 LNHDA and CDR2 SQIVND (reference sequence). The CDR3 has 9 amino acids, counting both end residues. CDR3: CASSMSGGG.

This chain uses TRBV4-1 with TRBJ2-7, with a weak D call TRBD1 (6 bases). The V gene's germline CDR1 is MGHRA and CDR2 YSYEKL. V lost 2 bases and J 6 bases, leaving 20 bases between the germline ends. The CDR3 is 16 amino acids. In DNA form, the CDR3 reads TGCGCCAGCAGCCAACTCCCCTGGACAGTCCCCCTCGAGCAGTACTTC. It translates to CASSQLPWTVPLEQYF.